This TCR beta chain was identified during a study of CD8+CD57+ T cells in acquired aplastic anemia. The CDR3 comprises 21 residues, both ends counted. Template material for TCR beta VDJ and CDR3 profiling consisted of genomic DNA. Using its own MiXCR run on the reads, TCRdb lists one record per CDR3 protein. The sample yields approximately 250,000 distinct CDR3 sequences, less than 85% seen once. As concerns this clonotype: The DNA is omitted, as the CDR3 cannot be located on it reliably, and the CDR3 follows TCRdb's listing.

Sequencing was done on patients that had shown CD8+CD57+ cell expansion by flow cytometry. Everyone among the patients had severe acquired aplastic anemia. What was sequenced was sorted CD4+, CD8+, or CD8+CD57+ T cells (not recorded which) from PBMCs. The receptor was derived from a human donor with aplastic anemia. The chain couples TRBV12-1 to TRBJ2-1; TRBD2 is taken as the D call from the table, unchecked against the DNA. TRBV12-1 is a documented pseudogene. The CDR3 loop reads CASSFYICSATGTSGYNEQFF.